This T cell receptor beta chain was captured in a study of OX40 agonist ivuxolimab in advanced cancers. General study points: Averaging showed that CD8+ T cells had more expanded clones than CD4+ did. Clonal expansion was among the lowest in partial responders at 0.1-3.0 mg/kg, especially CD8+. The study observed clonal expansion of CD4+ and CD8+ blood T cells by week 6 at 0.1 to 3.0 mg/kg.

Generated by immunoSEQ multiplex PCR, the TCRdb table keeps only in-frame clones and is missing some. Of about 62,000 clones listed, about four fifths are singletons. Autoimmune disease history or systemic immunosuppression was exclusionary. V gave up 2 bases and J gave up 5 bases; unmatched junction bases: 5. The germline gives CDR1 SGHNT, CDR2 YYREEE (reference sequence). This CDR3 has 15 residues. A note on this clone: The target antigen is unknown.

The chain couples TRBV5-4 to TRBJ2-5, with 11 bases matching TRBD1. The specimen comprised CD4+ or CD8+ T cells sorted from blood, sampled in a trial of the OX40 agonist ivuxolimab. The TCR was taken from an adult with an advanced solid tumor such as melanoma, head and neck, liver or kidney cancer. Here the CDR3 reads CASSFRTGGEETQYF. CDR3 nucleotide sequence: TGTGCCAGCAGCTTCCGGACAGGGGGCGAGGAGACCCAGTACTTC.